Following are 6 T cell receptor beta chains from one sample sequenced in a study of Graves' ophthalmopathy and Graves' hyperthyroidism. Amplification of TCR beta CDR3 regions used RNA transcripts. HTBI-primed first-round RT-PCR preceded second-round multiplex PCR. TCRdb fed the multiplex PCR reads into MiXCR, producing one record per CDR3 protein. The sample includes about 24,000 distinct CDR3 sequences, 48% of them seen just once. Sequenced material: peripheral blood. These receptors were taken from an adult woman with stable Graves' hyperthyroidism.

The rearrangement joins TRBV24-1 to TRBJ1-2; TRBD1 might be the D (5 bases). The ends were cut back, 4 bases at V and 4 bases at J, with 15 bases in the middle. This CDR3 is built from 15 residues. CDR1 and CDR2 from the germline V gene are KGHDR and SFDVKD. CDR3 sequence reads: CATSDADIGIYGYTF. The CDR3 DNA sequence: TGTGCCACCAGTGACGCGGACATTGGCATCTATGGCTACACCTTC.

The chain recombines TRBV28 with TRBJ2-5; TRBD1 matches 11 bases. V dropped 6 bases and J dropped 3; count of bases not matched to a gene: 3. CDR1 MDHEN and CDR2 SYDVKM come from the germline V gene. This CDR3 has 14 amino acids. CDR3 residues: CASRPGQGEETQYF. The DNA for the CDR3 is TGTGCCAGCAGACCGGGACAGGGGGAAGAGACCCAGTACTTC.

This clonotype has a count of ten or more. A much larger clone lies a single base off, so this may be a read error. The J gene is TRBJ2-5, the V gene TRBV12-3 or TRBV12-4; 14 bases agree with TRBD2. J lost 5 bases, V lost 7 bases, and 12 bases had no gene match. The CDR3 is 17 amino acids. Here the CDR3 DNA reads TGTGCCAGCACCCCCGGACTAGCGGGAGGTTTTGAGGAGACCCAGTACTTC. It encodes CASTPGLAGGFEETQYF.

A note on this clonotype: Because the CDR3's place on the DNA is in doubt, the DNA is left out and the CDR3 is given as listed by TCRdb. The chain's CDR3 is CSADGGGYTFGSGTAHEKLFF. The gene calls are TRBV29-1 and TRBJ1-4; the D call of TRBD1 is as the table states it, not checked on the DNA. The germline V gene has CDR1 SQVTM and CDR2 ANQGSEA. A total of 21 residues make up the CDR3, ends included.

This clonotype was seen a few times. The chain is built from TRBV9 and TRBJ2-3; TRBD2 matches at 7 bases. Germline CDR1 reads SGDLS; CDR2 reads YYNGEE. The CDR3 covers 17 residues. V trimming: 3 bases; J trimming: 5 bases; junction bases outside the gene matches: 15. In nucleotides, the CDR3 is TGTGCCAGCAGCGAAAAGTTGGCGGGAGAGTGGGGAGATACGCAGTATTTT. Translation gives CASSEKLAGEWGDTQYF.

The gene calls are TRBV14 and TRBJ2-4; D uncertain. Trimming took off 1 base at V and 0 bases at J, with 10 bases between the two ends. The length of the CDR3 is 16 residues. Germline V gives CDR1 SGHDN, CDR2 FVKESK. The CDR3 sequence: CASSQGLLLAKNIQYF. For the CDR3, the DNA is TGTGCCAGCAGCCAAGGTCTTTTATTAGCCAAAAACATTCAGTACTTC. The full variable domain, completed using reference TRBV14 and TRBJ2-4, is EAGVTQFPSHSVIEKGQTVTLRCDPISGHDNLYWYRRVMGKEIKFLLHFVKESKQDESGMPNNRFLAERTGGTYSTLKVQPAELEDSGVYFCASSQGLLLAKNIQYFGAGTRLSVL.